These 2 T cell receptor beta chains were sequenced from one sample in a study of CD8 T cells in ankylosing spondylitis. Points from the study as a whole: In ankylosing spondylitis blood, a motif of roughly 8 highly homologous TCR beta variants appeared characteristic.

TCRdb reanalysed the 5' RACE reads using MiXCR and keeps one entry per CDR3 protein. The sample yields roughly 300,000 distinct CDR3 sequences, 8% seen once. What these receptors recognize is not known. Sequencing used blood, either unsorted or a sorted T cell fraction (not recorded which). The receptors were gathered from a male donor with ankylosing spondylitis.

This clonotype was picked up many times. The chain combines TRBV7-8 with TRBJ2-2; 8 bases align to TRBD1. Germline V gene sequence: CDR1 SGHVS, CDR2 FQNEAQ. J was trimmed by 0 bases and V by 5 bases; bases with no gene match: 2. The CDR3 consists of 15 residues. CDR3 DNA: TGTGCCAGCAGCCCGGACAGGGCGAACACCGGGGAGCTGTTTTTT. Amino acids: CASSPDRANTGELFF.

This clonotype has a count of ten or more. This CDR3 reads CSASRGGTDTQYF. The CDR3 region has the DNA TGCAGCGCTAGTCGAGGAGGGACAGATACGCAGTATTTT. This chain connects TRBV29-1 to TRBJ2-3; D is perhaps TRBD2 (6 bases). The CDR3 runs to 13 residues. CDR1 and CDR2 (germline): SQVTM, ANQGSEA. The V end lost 7 bases, the J end lost 3 bases, and 14 bases lay between the germline ends.